This T cell receptor (beta chain) is from a study of blood T cell repertoires in COVID-19. Whole-study context: From the United States, Italy and Spain came samples of acute and convalescent COVID-19. Sample material is recorded as cDNA or gDNA derived from T cells, B-cell-depleted T cells, or PBMCs.

The length of the CDR3 is 14 residues. Deletions cut 3 bases from V and 6 bases from J, with 17 bases between. Germline V CDR1 and CDR2: SQVTM, ANQGSEA. In the original workflow: Amplification of reference gene primers provided the estimated nucleated cell counts. Libraries were prepared by immunoSEQ multiplex PCR; TCRdb keeps only in-frame clonotypes and omits some of them. V and J calls and clone size are given by that table; D and trimming were obtained from the DNA. The table has about 26,000 clones, over 85% seen once. The chain employs TRBV29-1 and TRBJ1-1; D not resolved. The sample was peripheral blood. This receptor was taken from a human donor in a cohort sampled during active COVID-19. The CDR3 is CSVEKGAGNAEAFF. The CDR3 DNA reads as TGCAGCGTTGAGAAGGGTGCGGGAAACGCTGAAGCTTTCTTT.